This T cell receptor (beta chain) was recorded in a study of response to subunit inactivated influenza vaccine. V was pared by 5 bases and J by 7 bases, with 14 bases between. This CDR3 contains 13 residues. CDR1 MNHEY and CDR2 SVGEGT come from the germline V gene. MiXCR, applied by TCRdb to the RT-PCR reads, yields one record per CDR3 protein. The sample yields some 180,000 distinct CDR3 sequences, roughly 8.7% seen once. Overall study results and limits: Authors suggested seasonal influenza vaccinations each recruit few new T cells.

The sample holds many counts of this clonotype. The antigen is undetermined. The specimen was non-naive T cells sorted from PBMCs, collected on the day of vaccination. This receptor was obtained from a man aged 50-59 years who received an inactivated influenza vaccine. The rearrangement links TRBV6-2 or TRBV6-3 to TRBJ1-1; tentative D call: TRBD1 (6 bases). The CDR3 protein is CASSKGHTNEAFF. In nucleotides, the CDR3 is TGTGCCAGCAGTAAGGGACATACTAATGAAGCTTTCTTT.